These 32 T cell receptor beta chains originate from one sample sequenced in a study of blood T cells in healthy people across ages. The authors ran a second PCR of 7 to 11 cycles using a sample-barcoded 5' primer and a J-beta primer mix. TCRdb fed the 5' RACE reads into MiXCR, producing one record per CDR3 protein. This sample has about 1,600,000 distinct CDR3 sequences, with approximately 40% found just once. Sequencing used blood. The receptors stem from a woman between 18 and 29 years old in good health.

This chain uses TRBV30 with TRBJ1-1; D not certain. The CDR3 covers 13 residues. Looked up from germline, CDR1 is GTSNPN and CDR2 is SVGIG (reference sequence). Trimming removed 3 bases from V and 1 base from J, with 9 bases in between. The CDR3: CAWRTPKNTEAFF. The CDR3 DNA follows: TGTGCCTGGAGGACACCTAAGAACACTGAAGCTTTCTTT.

The gene calls are TRBV6-5 and TRBJ2-7, with 9 bases that match TRBD2. J was trimmed by 7 bases and V by 6 bases; bases with no gene match: 16. Germline lookup yields CDR1 MNHEY and CDR2 SVGAGI. The CDR3 covers 16 residues. The CDR3 region is CASRMAGGPPLNEQYF. CDR3 nucleotide sequence: TGTGCCAGCAGGATGGCGGGAGGGCCCCCCTTGAATGAGCAGTACTTC.

This sequence joins TRBV6-6 and TRBJ2-3, with 7 bases identical to TRBD2. Germline V gene lookup returns CDR1 MNHNY and CDR2 SVGAGI (reference sequence). The junction had 5 bases not matched to a gene; V was cut back by 6 bases and J by 5 bases. The CDR3 loop spans 13 amino acids. The CDR3 protein is CASSRDYRDTQYF. CDR3 sequence (DNA): TGTGCCAGCAGCCGGGACTATAGAGATACGCAGTATTTT.

This chain uses TRBV5-1 with TRBJ2-1, with TRBD1 matching 7 bases. In germline, CDR1 is SGHRS, CDR2 YFSETQ. There are 18 residues in the CDR3. The V segment lost 4 bases and the J segment 0 bases; nucleotides outside the gene matches: 13. The CDR3 here is CASSVRDSPMSSYNEQFF. CDR3 coding DNA: TGCGCCAGCAGCGTCCGGGACAGCCCGATGAGCTCCTACAATGAGCAGTTCTTC. Complete variable domain (other parts from reference TRBV5-1 and TRBJ2-1): KAGVTQTPRYLIKTRGQQVTLSCSPISGHRSVSWYQQTPGQGLQFLFEYFSETQRNKGNFPGRFSGRQFSNSRSEMNVSTLELGDSALYLCASSVRDSPMSSYNEQFFGPGTRLTVL.

The chain combines TRBV7-2 with TRBJ2-7, with 9 bases aligning to TRBD2. Germline loops: CDR1 SGHTA, CDR2 FQGNSA. V lost 5 bases, J lost 2 bases, and 7 bases stayed unmatched. The CDR3 is made up of 15 amino acids. CDR3 region: CASSTASGTTYEQYF. Here the CDR3 DNA reads TGTGCCAGCAGCACGGCTAGCGGGACAACCTACGAGCAGTACTTC.

The genes are TRBV6-1 and TRBJ1-2, with a possible D match to TRBD1 (6 bases). Germline-derived CDR1 and CDR2 are MNHNS and SASEGT. With 6 bases removed from V and 3 bases from J, the gap between germline ends came to 23 bases. CDR3 length equals 17 residues. The CDR3 coding sequence is TGTGCCAGCAGGCTAGGGGGGGGGAGGGCCAACGACTATGGCTACACCTTC. It specifies CASRLGGGRANDYGYTF.

The chain employs TRBV10-3 and TRBJ1-1; TRBD1 matches at 7 bases. With 6 bases clipped from V and 7 bases from J, the junction kept 11 bases outside the gene matches. Germline V CDR1 and CDR2: ENHRY, SYGVKD. The CDR3 spans 14 residues. The CDR3 is CAISQSTTGREAFF. DNA for the CDR3: TGTGCCATCAGCCAATCTACGACAGGGCGTGAAGCTTTCTTT.

This clonotype was counted a few times. The V gene is TRBV9, the J gene TRBJ1-6; a possible D gene is TRBD1 (6 bases). The V end lost 6 bases, the J end lost 5 bases, and 9 bases lay between the germline ends. CDR1 SGDLS and CDR2 YYNGEE come from the germline V gene. The CDR3 has 13 amino acids. CDR3 in amino acids: CASKDSNNSPLHF. The CDR3 bases are TGTGCCAGCAAGGACAGTAATAATTCACCCCTCCACTTT.

This rearrangement joins TRBV10-3 to TRBJ1-5; 7 positions agree with TRBD1. Germline V gene data show CDR1 as ENHRY and CDR2 as SYGVKD. The V segment lost 4 bases and the J segment 6 bases; nucleotides outside the gene matches: 9. This CDR3 is built from 15 residues. The CDR3 sequence is CAISGRQGPGQPQHF. CDR3 nucleotide sequence: TGTGCCATCAGTGGACGACAGGGCCCGGGTCAGCCCCAGCATTTT.

This clonotype has just a few counts. V and J are TRBV27 and TRBJ2-7, with D possibly TRBD2 on 5 matching bases. The V end was cut by 7 bases, the J end by 6 bases, with 10 bases between. CDR3 size: 11 residues. Germline loops: CDR1 MNHEY, CDR2 SMNVEV (reference sequence). The CDR3 sequence is CASTWRSEQYF. CDR3 in DNA: TGTGCCAGCACATGGAGGAGCGAGCAGTACTTC.

The chain recombines TRBV12-3 or TRBV12-4 with TRBJ2-4; no reliable D call. The closer fit of TRBJ2-5 to the DNA end suggests the J call may be wrong. The CDR3 length is 14 residues. The CDR3 reads CASSLLATKETQYF. CDR3 DNA: TGTGCCAGCAGTTTACTGGCAACAAAAGAGACCCAGTACTTC.

This clonotype has a handful of counts. The chain has TRBV10-3 and TRBJ2-7; D perhaps matches TRBD2 (5 bases). The germline V gene encodes CDR1 ENHRY and CDR2 SYGVKD. With 10 bases removed from V and 0 bases from J, the gap between germline ends came to 19 bases. This CDR3 has 15 amino acids. CDR3 amino acids: CASKKDSLSSYEQYF. CDR3 DNA sequence: TGTGCCAGTAAAAAGGACTCTCTGAGCTCCTACGAGCAGTACTTC.

The CDR3, as DNA: TGTGCCAGTAACGGGGGGGCCGGTGGTAATGAGCAGTTCTTC. Its translation: CASNGGAGGNEQFF. The V gene is TRBV6-6, the J gene TRBJ2-1; 8 bases line up with TRBD2. The V and J ends lost 9 bases and 7 bases, in that order; junction bases with no gene match: 11. The CDR3 sequence is 14 residues long. In germline, CDR1 is MNHNY, CDR2 SVGAGI (reference sequence).

The table lists this clonotype with a few counts. The chain combines TRBV15 with TRBJ2-1, with D maybe TRBD2 (5 bases). CDR3 length equals 14 residues. CDR1 LNHNV and CDR2 YYDKDF come from the germline V gene (reference sequence). The germline V and J ends were trimmed by 6 bases and 2 bases, with 11 bases remaining between them. Here the CDR3 DNA reads TGTGCCACCAGTAGCGACCCGACCTACAATGAGCAGTTCTTC. It encodes CATSSDPTYNEQFF. The whole variable domain, filled in from reference TRBV15 and TRBJ2-1, reads DAMVIQNPRYQVTQFGKPVTLSCSQTLNHNVMYWYQQKSSQAPKLLFHYYDKDFNNEADTPDNFQSRRPNTSFCFLDIRSPGLGDTAMYLCATSSDPTYNEQFFGPGTRLTVL.

This chain uses TRBV14 with TRBJ2-3, with TRBD2 identical over 8 bases. Germline assignment: CDR1 SGHDN and CDR2 FVKESK. The V and J ends lost 2 bases and 4 bases, in that order; junction bases with no gene match: 8. This CDR3 spans 16 amino acids. The CDR3 DNA follows: TGTGCCAGCAGCCAATTCGGACTAGCACCTCCAGATACGCAGTATTTT. Encoded protein: CASSQFGLAPPDTQYF.

This rearrangement joins TRBV6-6 to TRBJ2-1; D might be TRBD2 (5 bases). The DNA end is a closer match to TRBJ2-7, so the J assignment may be wrong. CDR1 is MNHNY, CDR2 SVGAGI, per germline (reference sequence). The length of the CDR3 is 15 residues. DNA of the CDR3: TGTGCCAGCAGTTACATTAGCGAACCCTACAATGAGCAGTACTTC. This sequence encodes CASSYISEPYNEQYF.

The rearrangement uses TRBV21-1 and TRBJ2-7; TRBD1 is the table's D call, not checked against the DNA. The last part of the DNA fits TRBJ2-5 better; the J call may be wrong. TRBV21-1 is a pseudogene. The CDR3 covers 15 residues. This chain's CDR3 is CASSTPEGESETQYF. The CDR3 nucleotides are TGTGCCAGCAGCACCCCTGAGGGGGAGTCGGAGACCCAGTACTTC.

V and J are TRBV27 and TRBJ2-1; D may be TRBD1 or TRBD2 (6 bases each). The V gene's germline CDR1 is MNHEY and CDR2 SMNVEV (reference sequence). Trimming removed 8 bases at V and 4 bases at J, with 21 bases between. CDR3 length: 16 residues. As DNA, the CDR3 is TGTGCCAGCGCTAACATCGGGGGCGCGTTTTACAATGAGCAGTTCTTC. Its protein product is CASANIGGAFYNEQFF.

This clonotype was counted only a few times. The genes are TRBV24-1 and TRBJ2-1; no clear D gene. CDR1 KGHDR and CDR2 SFDVKD come from the germline V gene. The length of the CDR3 is 12 residues. Trimming pared 5 bases from V and 6 bases from J, leaving 7 bases between. For the CDR3, the DNA is TGTGCCACCAGTGTGGGTGGCAATGAGCAGTTCTTC. Translation gives CATSVGGNEQFF.

The genes are TRBV6-5 and TRBJ1-3; D gene ambiguous. Germline assignment: CDR1 MNHEY and CDR2 SVGAGI. The CDR3 is 13 residues long. Trimming took 4 bases from V and 4 from J, leaving 8 bases between them. For the CDR3, the DNA is TGTGCCAGCAGTTCAATTCCCGGAAACACCATATATTTT. Translation gives CASSSIPGNTIYF.

This chain uses TRBV3-1 with TRBJ2-7; tentatively, D is TRBD2 (5 bases). The germline CDR1 and CDR2 sequences are LGHDT and YNNKEL (reference sequence). The CDR3 spans 15 residues. Trimming removed 0 bases at V and 2 bases at J, with 11 bases between. CDR3 in amino acids: CASSQDRGIPYEQYF. Written as DNA, the CDR3 is TGTGCCAGCAGCCAAGACCGAGGGATCCCCTACGAGCAGTACTTC.

Here the CDR3 DNA reads TGTGCCAGCAGTGATGGATCGGCATACAATGAGCAGTTCTTC. Translation: CASSDGSAYNEQFF. V is TRBV2 and J is TRBJ2-1; no definite D call. The CDR3 covers 14 residues. Germline CDR1 and CDR2: SNHLY and FYNNEI. The V and J ends lost 3 bases and 4 bases respectively, with 10 bases between them.

The rearrangement links TRBV12-3 or TRBV12-4 to TRBJ2-3; 12 bases agree with TRBD2. The CDR3 sequence is 16 residues long. J gave up 5 bases and V 6 bases, and 9 bases lay outside the gene matches. CDR3 protein: CASSQTSGSAGDTQYF. DNA of the CDR3: TGTGCCAGCAGCCAGACTAGCGGGAGTGCTGGAGATACGCAGTATTTT.

The V and J genes are TRBV20-1 and TRBJ2-1; 12 nucleotides line up with TRBD2. V gave up 1 base and J gave up 0 bases; unmatched junction bases: 10. Germline CDR1 reads DFQATT; CDR2 reads SNEGSKA (reference sequence). The CDR3 has 19 residues. The CDR3 nucleotides are TGCAGTGCTAGAGGAAGGACTAGCGGGATTCCGAGCTCCTACAATGAGCAGTTCTTC. Translating gives CSARGRTSGIPSSYNEQFF.

This clonotype occurred a few times. The chain employs TRBV25-1 and TRBJ1-6; tentatively, D is TRBD1 (6 bases). V was clipped by 0 bases and J by 8 bases, with 11 bases between them. From germline, CDR1 is MGHDK and CDR2 SYGVNS. The length of the CDR3 is 15 residues. CDR3 DNA: TGTGCCAGCAGTGAATACACAGGGTTAGATTCACCCCTCCACTTT. Protein sequence: CASSEYTGLDSPLHF.

J is TRBJ1-4 and V is TRBV12-3 or TRBV12-4, with D possibly matching TRBD1 (5 bases). The CDR3 contains 15 residues. Trimming stripped 3 bases from V and 6 bases from J, with 14 bases between. CDR3 nucleotide sequence: TGTGCCAGCAGTTTTGGGGCCCTAGTAGATGAAAAACTGTTTTTT. Translated, it gives CASSFGALVDEKLFF.

In this sample, this clonotype turned up a few times. This chain links TRBV20-1 with TRBJ2-2, with 7 bases that match TRBD1. Germline V gene sequence: CDR1 DFQATT, CDR2 SNEGSKA (reference sequence). The CDR3 is 13 amino acids. The CDR3 region has the DNA TGCGGCCGGGGACAGTCGAACACCGGGGAGCTGTTTTTT. This gives the protein CGRGQSNTGELFF.

This chain links TRBV2 with TRBJ2-4; D assignment may be TRBD1 or TRBD2 (5 bases each). The J call may be mistaken, given a closer DNA end match to TRBJ2-7. The CDR3 loop spans 15 amino acids. Germline V gene data show CDR1 as SNHLY and CDR2 as FYNNEI. The chain's CDR3 is CASSEGTGPTHEQYF. DNA of the CDR3: TGTGCCAGCAGTGAAGGGACGGGACCCACCCACGAGCAGTACTTC.

The chain is built from TRBV7-2 and TRBJ1-2; D is undetermined. This CDR3 is built from 16 residues. Germline V gene data show CDR1 as SGHTA and CDR2 as FQGNSA. The V gene lost 2 bases and the J gene lost 1 base, with 14 bases spanning the gap. CDR3 region: CASSLNSGRLNYGYTF. The CDR3 region has the DNA TGTGCCAGCAGCTTAAACTCCGGACGGCTTAACTATGGCTACACCTTC.

The count of this clonotype is one. This rearrangement joins TRBV4-2 to TRBJ2-1, with 10 bases that match TRBD2. The germline V gene has CDR1 LGHNA and CDR2 YNFKEQ. The V and J ends lost 0 bases and 7 bases, in that order; junction bases with no gene match: 6. CDR3 length equals 16 residues. CDR3 nucleotide sequence: TGTGCCAGCAGCCAAGATTTGGCTAGCGGGGGTAATGAGCAGTTCTTC. Its translation is CASSQDLASGGNEQFF.

This clonotype was observed a handful of times. The chain joins TRBV7-2 to TRBJ2-1; D is uncertain. Germline CDR1 is SGHTA and CDR2 is FQGNSA. The V end was cut by 1 base, the J end by 12 bases, with 10 bases between. The CDR3 contains 12 residues. In nucleotides, the CDR3 is TGTGCCAGCAGCTTAGGAGACCTGGTGCAGTTCTTC. This gives the protein CASSLGDLVQFF.

The V gene is TRBV20-1, the J gene TRBJ1-2, with D unclear. CDR1 is DFQATT and CDR2 is SNEGSKA in the germline V gene (reference sequence). The CDR3 runs 12 residues. V lost 7 bases and J lost 3, with 12 bases in between. This chain's CDR3 is CSGEDGDYGYTF. The CDR3 DNA reads TGCAGTGGAGAGGACGGTGACTATGGCTACACCTTC.